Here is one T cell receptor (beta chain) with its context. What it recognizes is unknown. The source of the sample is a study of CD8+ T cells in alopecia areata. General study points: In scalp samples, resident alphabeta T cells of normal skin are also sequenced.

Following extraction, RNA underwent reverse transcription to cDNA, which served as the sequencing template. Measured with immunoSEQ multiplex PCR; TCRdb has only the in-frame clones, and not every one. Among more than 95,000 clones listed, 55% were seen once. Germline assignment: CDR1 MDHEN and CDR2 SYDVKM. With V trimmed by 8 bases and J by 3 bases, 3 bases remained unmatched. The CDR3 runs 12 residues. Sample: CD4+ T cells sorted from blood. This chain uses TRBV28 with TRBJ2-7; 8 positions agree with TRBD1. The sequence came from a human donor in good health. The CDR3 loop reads CASADRVYEQYF. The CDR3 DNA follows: TGTGCCAGCGCGGACAGGGTCTACGAGCAGTACTTC. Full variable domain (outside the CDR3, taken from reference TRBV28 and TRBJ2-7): DVKVTQSSRYLVKRTGEKVFLECVQDMDHENMFWYRQDPGLGLRLIYFSYDVKMKEKGDIPEGYSVSREKKERFSLILESASTNQTSMYLCASADRVYEQYFGPGTRLTVT.